Following are 32 T cell receptor beta chains from one sample sequenced in a study of cytomegalovirus exposure and HLA in healthy donors (dated by TCRdb to 2016 to 2017). Library preparation used the immunoSEQ multiplex PCR assay. A mixture of 60 forward primers for TCR Vbeta segments and 13 reverse primers for TCR Jbeta segments was used in the multiplex PCR. TCRdb stores this immuneACCESS table with in-frame sequences only. Part of the clones is absent; in the studies checked, under half of the shortfall reflects unresolved V genes, and no reason is known for the rest. For this sample, the table gives about 140,000 clones. In total, the top ten clones hold roughly 2.6% of the sample. Sequencing was performed on PBMCs. Receptors originate from a middle-aged man in good health and CMV-seronegative.

The V gene is TRBV6-5, the J gene TRBJ1-3; D not certain. Germline V gene data show CDR1 as MNHEY and CDR2 as SVGAGI. This CDR3 is 16 amino acids long. The germline V and J ends were trimmed by 0 bases and 0 bases, with 9 bases remaining between them. CDR3 sequence reads: CASSYSSRPSGNTIYF. The CDR3 region has the DNA TGTGCCAGCAGTTACTCGTCCAGGCCCTCTGGAAACACCATATATTTT.

J is TRBJ1-5 and V is TRBV5-6, with 9 bases lining up with TRBD1. The CDR3 extends over 14 amino acids. Germline-derived CDR1 and CDR2 are SGHDT and YYEEEE. J gave up 9 bases and V 3 bases, and 7 bases lay outside the gene matches. CDR3 sequence: CASSSGTGKGPQHF. The CDR3 DNA is TGTGCCAGCAGCTCAGGGACAGGGAAAGGGCCCCAGCATTTT.

The chain joins TRBV5-4 to TRBJ1-1; D call uncertain. This CDR3 has 13 residues. From germline, CDR1 is SGHNT and CDR2 YYREEE (reference sequence). Trimming removed 4 bases from V and 1 base from J, with 8 bases in between. The CDR3 DNA reads TGTGCCAGCAGCCTTACACAGAACACTGAAGCTTTCTTT. As protein: CASSLTQNTEAFF.

The V and J genes are TRBV29-1 and TRBJ2-3, with 9 bases that match TRBD1. This CDR3 spans 15 amino acids. Germline loops: CDR1 SQVTM, CDR2 ANQGSEA. The V and J ends lost 6 bases and 1 base, in that order; junction bases with no gene match: 8. CDR3 region: CSVSETGGGTDTQYF. CDR3 nucleotides: TGCAGCGTGAGCGAGACAGGGGGGGGCACAGATACGCAGTATTTT.

This chain joins TRBV7-8 and TRBJ2-1, with D perhaps TRBD1 (6 bases). Trimming removed 1 base from V and 6 bases from J, with 13 bases in between. The CDR3 is 15 amino acids. Germline values: CDR1 SGHVS, CDR2 FQNEAQ. CDR3 amino acids: CASSLERGRGNEQFF. For the CDR3, the DNA is TGTGCCAGCAGCTTAGAGCGAGGCAGGGGCAATGAGCAGTTCTTC.

V usage is TRBV7-2 and J usage is TRBJ1-6; TRBD1 agrees at 7 bases. V lost 2 bases and J lost 14; bases outside the gene matches: 3. Germline-derived CDR1 and CDR2 are SGHTA and FQGNSA. This CDR3 is 12 amino acids long. DNA for the CDR3: TGTGCCAGCAGCTTACGGACAGGCACCCTCCACTTT. Translated: CASSLRTGTLHF.

The V call is TRBV9, the J call TRBJ2-1; a possible D gene is TRBD2 (6 bases). The ends were cut back, 0 bases at V and 1 base at J, with 8 bases in the middle. Germline CDR1 and CDR2: SGDLS and YYNGEE. The CDR3 covers 15 residues. In nucleotides, the CDR3 is TGTGCCAGCAGCGTAGAGGGACTTTCCTACAATGAGCAGTTCTTC. This gives the protein CASSVEGLSYNEQFF.

This sequence joins TRBV5-1 and TRBJ2-7, with D tentatively TRBD1 (5 bases). Per the germline V gene, CDR1 is SGHRS and CDR2 is YFSETQ. V lost 3 bases and J lost 4, with 8 bases in between. This CDR3 has 12 amino acids. The CDR3 is CASSSKGYEQYF. As DNA, the CDR3 is TGCGCCAGCAGCTCAAAGGGGTACGAGCAGTACTTC.

The chain recombines TRBV6-4 with TRBJ2-1, with D perhaps TRBD1 (6 bases). This CDR3 comprises 15 residues. CDR1 and CDR2 from the germline V gene are MRHNA and SNTAGT. V was pared by 9 bases and J by 3 bases, with 18 bases between. The CDR3 DNA reads TGTGCCAGAGCAACAGGCAGGGGAAACTACAATGAGCAGTTCTTC. Translated, it gives CARATGRGNYNEQFF.

V is TRBV25-1 and J is TRBJ1-2; D call uncertain. Germline CDR1 is MGHDK and CDR2 is SYGVNS. This CDR3 is 13 amino acids long. The ends were cut back, 8 bases at V and 6 bases at J, with 16 bases in the middle. CDR3 protein: CASGPRGAHGYTF. CDR3 DNA: TGTGCCAGCGGCCCTCGCGGCGCCCATGGCTACACCTTC.

The chain carries TRBV5-1 and TRBJ1-6; 9 bases are a match to TRBD1. V lost 5 bases, J lost 10 bases, and 4 bases stayed unmatched. Germline CDR1 and CDR2: SGHRS and YFSETQ. The CDR3 totals 13 residues. CDR3 bases: TGCGCCAGCAGACAGGGGGCTAGCTCACCCCTCCACTTT. Translation: CASRQGASSPLHF.

The V call is TRBV18, the J call TRBJ1-2; D may be TRBD1 (5 bases). This CDR3 comprises 15 residues. The germline CDR1 and CDR2 sequences are KGHSH and LQKENI. V lost 4 bases, J lost 1 base, and 13 bases lay in between. The CDR3 loop is CASSQNLQGNYGYTF. In DNA, the CDR3 is TGTGCCAGCTCACAAAACTTGCAGGGTAACTATGGCTACACCTTC.

The chain recombines TRBV7-2 with TRBJ1-1, with D unclear. In germline, CDR1 is SGHTA, CDR2 FQGNSA. V gave up 2 bases and J gave up 3 bases, with 10 bases separating them. The CDR3 spans 14 residues. The CDR3 sequence: CASSLQPGYTEAFF. The CDR3 nucleotides read TGTGCCAGCAGCTTACAGCCCGGGTACACTGAAGCTTTCTTT.

The genes are TRBV25-1 and TRBJ1-6; D is uncertain. The V and J ends lost 3 bases and 0 bases respectively, with 9 bases between them. CDR1 is MGHDK, CDR2 SYGVNS, per germline. The CDR3 runs 16 residues. For the CDR3, the DNA is TGTGCCAGCAGTGAGCGAGGGAGCTCCTATAATTCACCCCTCCACTTT. Residues: CASSERGSSYNSPLHF.

This sequence joins TRBV19 and TRBJ1-2; TRBD1 is a possible D gene (6 bases). V dropped 6 bases and J dropped 2 bases, with 10 bases sitting between them. Germline V gives CDR1 LNHDA, CDR2 SQIVND (reference sequence). The CDR3 covers 13 residues. CDR3 bases: TGTGCCAGTAGCAAAACAGGGAACTATGGCTACACCTTC. It translates to CASSKTGNYGYTF.

The chain links TRBV10-3 to TRBJ1-4, with a weak D call TRBD1 (6 bases). Germline V gene lookup returns CDR1 ENHRY and CDR2 SYGVKD. V was cut by 0 bases and J by 7 bases, with 12 bases left in between. CDR3 length: 15 amino acids. The CDR3 nucleotides read TGTGCCATCAGTGAGTCGCGGCAGGGGAGTGAAAAACTGTTTTTT. Its translation is CAISESRQGSEKLFF.

The genes are TRBV6-1 and TRBJ1-3; D possibly corresponds to TRBD1 (6 bases). The CDR3 runs to 13 residues. V shed 10 bases and J shed 8 bases, with 18 bases lying between them. Germline loops: CDR1 MNHNS, CDR2 SASEGT. The CDR3 DNA reads as TGTGCCACCCGCGGGGGGGCCGGAGACACCATATATTTT. It yields the protein CATRGGAGDTIYF.

DNA for the CDR3: TGTGCCAGCAGTTTAATCGTGGGGCACACAGATACGCAGTATTTT. Its translation is CASSLIVGHTDTQYF. The V gene is TRBV27, the J gene TRBJ2-3, with D tentatively TRBD1 (5 bases). The CDR3 runs to 15 residues. Germline V lookup: CDR1 MNHEY, CDR2 SMNVEV (reference sequence). Trimming took off 2 bases at V and 2 bases at J, with 11 bases between the two ends.

CDR3 nucleotides: TGTGCCAGTAGTATCATGGGGCCCCAAGAGACCCAGTACTTC. This codes for CASSIMGPQETQYF. The chain recombines TRBV19 with TRBJ2-5; D might be TRBD1 (5 bases). CDR1 and CDR2 (germline): LNHDA, SQIVND (reference sequence). Trimming stripped 3 bases from V and 1 base from J, with 9 bases between. This CDR3 contains 14 residues. Complete variable domain (other parts from reference TRBV19 and TRBJ2-5): DGGITQSPKYLFRKEGQNVTLSCEQNLNHDAMYWYRQDPGQGLRLIYYSQIVNDFQKGDIAEGYSVSREKKESFPLTVTSAQKNPTAFYLCASSIMGPQETQYFGPGTRLLVL.

The chain joins TRBV4-1 to TRBJ2-1, with D tentatively TRBD1 (6 bases). Germline assignment: CDR1 MGHRA and CDR2 YSYEKL. CDR3 size: 15 residues. Deletions cut 4 bases from V and 0 bases from J, with 10 bases between. CDR3 sequence reads: CASSPQGNSYNEQFF. The CDR3 bases are TGCGCCAGCAGCCCACAGGGTAACTCCTACAATGAGCAGTTCTTC.

The CDR3 nucleotides are TGTGCCAGCAGCCAAACCACGGGTTCACCCCTCCACTTT. Its translation: CASSQTTGSPLHF. This chain connects TRBV7-2 to TRBJ1-6; D is undetermined. The V end was cut by 5 bases, the J end by 9 bases, with 11 bases between. Germline V lookup: CDR1 SGHTA, CDR2 FQGNSA. The CDR3 is made up of 13 amino acids. Based on the CDR3 plus reference TRBV7-2 and TRBJ1-6, the full variable domain is GAGVSQSPSNKVTEKGKDVELRCDPISGHTALYWYRQSLGQGLEFLIYFQGNSAPDKSGLPSDRFSAERTGGSVSTLTIQRTQQEDSAVYLCASSQTTGSPLHFGNGTRLTVT.

The chain is built from TRBV4-3 and TRBJ1-1; no definite D call. V was clipped by 1 base and J by 1 base, with 10 bases between them. The CDR3 covers 15 residues. CDR1 and CDR2 from the germline V gene are LGHNA and YSLEER. Here the CDR3 reads CASSQVFGRNTEAFF. DNA of the CDR3: TGCGCCAGCAGCCAAGTCTTCGGGAGGAACACTGAAGCTTTCTTT.

J is TRBJ2-5 and V is TRBV7-7; 10 bases map to TRBD1. The germline V gene has CDR1 SSHAT and CDR2 FNYEAQ (reference sequence). CDR3 length: 16 residues. Trimming at V came to 4 bases and at J to 6 bases, leaving 11 bases not matched to a gene. In DNA form, the CDR3 reads TGTGCCAGCAGCTCGGGGGGGACAGGGGCGCGGAAGACCCAGTACTTC. Its translation is CASSSGGTGARKTQYF.

The V gene is TRBV5-6, the J gene TRBJ1-1; 7 nucleotides match TRBD1. The V segment lost 3 bases and the J segment 2 bases; nucleotides outside the gene matches: 7. The germline gives CDR1 SGHDT, CDR2 YYEEEE. This CDR3 is built from 15 residues. The CDR3 DNA reads TGTGCCAGCAGCTCCCGGCGAGGGGGCAACACTGAAGCTTTCTTT. Its protein product is CASSSRRGGNTEAFF.

The rearrangement joins TRBV7-2 to TRBJ2-3; 11 bases fit TRBD2. Trimming at V came to 0 bases and at J to 5 bases, leaving 7 bases not matched to a gene. The CDR3 is 17 residues long. Germline V lookup: CDR1 SGHTA, CDR2 FQGNSA. The CDR3 loop is CASSLAHSGGARDTQYF. CDR3 DNA sequence: TGTGCCAGCAGCTTAGCGCATAGCGGGGGGGCCCGAGATACGCAGTATTTT.

The genes are TRBV4-3 and TRBJ1-2; D possibly corresponds to TRBD1 (6 bases). This CDR3 is 19 amino acids long. V shed 3 bases and J shed 7 bases, with 30 bases lying between them. The germline V gene encodes CDR1 LGHNA and CDR2 YSLEER. The CDR3, as DNA: TGCGCCAGCAGCCATCCTGAGGGGGAGGGGCGCCTCTTGCCTAGTGGCTACACCTTC. Encoded protein: CASSHPEGEGRLLPSGYTF.

In DNA, the CDR3 is TGTGCCAGCACCCCTAGTAACTCCTACAATAATGAGCAGTTCTTC. Protein product: CASTPSNSYNNEQFF. V and J are TRBV9 and TRBJ2-1; no reliable D call. This CDR3 is 15 amino acids long. Germline assignment: CDR1 SGDLS and CDR2 YYNGEE. Trimming shortened V by 6 bases and J by 7 bases, and 20 bases separated the two germline ends.

The rearrangement links TRBV4-3 to TRBJ2-3; 8 bases align to TRBD2. V lost 0 bases and J lost 4; bases outside the gene matches: 6. CDR1 and CDR2 (germline): LGHNA, YSLEER. CDR3 length: 16 residues. The CDR3 sequence: CASSQEIRGGSDTQYF. DNA for the CDR3: TGCGCCAGCAGCCAAGAAATCCGGGGGGGATCAGATACGCAGTATTTT.

V gene TRBV25-1 combines with J gene TRBJ2-1; D gene ambiguous. Trimming stripped 1 base from V and 6 bases from J, with 13 bases between. The CDR3 has 15 residues. Per germline, CDR1 MGHDK and CDR2 SYGVNS. DNA for the CDR3: TGTGCCAGCAGTGAATCATCAACACCTTCCAATGAGCAGTTCTTC. Protein product: CASSESSTPSNEQFF. The complete variable domain, with remaining parts taken from reference TRBV25-1 and TRBJ2-1, reads EADIYQTPRYLVIGTGKKITLECSQTMGHDKMYWYQQDPGMELHLIHYSYGVNSTEKGDLSSESTVSRIRTEHFPLTLESARPSHTSQYLCASSESSTPSNEQFFGPGTRLTVL.

The chain joins TRBV28 to TRBJ2-3, with D possibly matching TRBD1 (5 bases). The V end was cut by 4 bases, the J end by 4 bases, with 6 bases between. This CDR3 is built from 12 residues. Germline V gene lookup returns CDR1 MDHEN and CDR2 SYDVKM. The CDR3 DNA is TGTGCCAGCAGTTCAGGGCCAGATACGCAGTATTTT. This encodes CASSSGPDTQYF. Using reference TRBV28 and TRBJ2-3 for the parts outside the CDR3, the full variable domain is DVKVTQSSRYLVKRTGEKVFLECVQDMDHENMFWYRQDPGLGLRLIYFSYDVKMKEKGDIPEGYSVSREKKERFSLILESASTNQTSMYLCASSSGPDTQYFGPGTRLTVL.

This chain uses TRBV7-9 with TRBJ2-7; D is possibly TRBD2 (6 bases). The germline V gene has CDR1 SEHNR and CDR2 FQNEAQ (reference sequence). This CDR3 has 11 residues. V was pared by 5 bases and J by 7 bases, with 9 bases between. In DNA form, the CDR3 reads TGTGCCAGCAGCCTTGCGGGGGAGCAGTACTTC. Its protein product is CASSLAGEQYF. Supplemented by reference TRBV7-9 and TRBJ2-7, the full variable domain reads DTGVSQNPRHKITKRGQNVTFRCDPISEHNRLYWYRQTLGQGPEFLTYFQNEAQLEKSRLLSDRFSAERPKGSFSTLEIQRTEQGDSAMYLCASSLAGEQYFGPGTRLTVT.

CDR3 loop: CASSLRENEQFF. The DNA of the CDR3 is TGTGCCAGCAGCTTAAGAGAGAATGAGCAGTTCTTC. J is TRBJ2-1 and V is TRBV7-2; D unclear. In germline, CDR1 is SGHTA, CDR2 FQGNSA. This CDR3 region has 12 residues. V lost 2 bases and J 7 bases, leaving 6 bases between the germline ends.